This is a list of T cell receptor beta chains from one sample in a study of T cell repertoires in cytomegalovirus infection. MiXCR was run by TCRdb on the reads, yielding one entry per CDR3 protein. Here the sample spans some 280,000 distinct CDR3 sequences, roughly 15% being singletons. The material sequenced was PBMCs. These receptors were taken from a human donor in good health (CMV status not recorded). Some clones in this sample may be carry-over from other donors' samples. Each CDR3 is given with its conserved first and last residue. Each record gives: V gene, J gene, D gene, clone size, CDR3 DNA, CDR3 protein. D genes are given only for firm matches. Clone size is stated in some rows and not others, as once, few, many or a class when expanded.

V: TRBV20-1; J: TRBJ2-3; D: NA; size: NA; DNA: TGCAGTGCTAGAGTCCGGGGCACAGATACGCAGTATTTT; CDR3: CSARVRGTDTQYF
V: TRBV9; J: TRBJ2-2; D: NA; size: NA; DNA: TGTGCCAGCAGCGCCGAGGGGTTTACCGGGGAGCTGTTTTTT; CDR3: CASSAEGFTGELFF
V: TRBV20-1; J: TRBJ2-5; D: NA; size: NA; DNA: TGCAGTGCTAGAGATTCCAGAGGGTCCCAAGAGACCCAGTACTTC; CDR3: CSARDSRGSQETQYF
V: TRBV28; J: TRBJ2-1; D: TRBD2; size: many; DNA: TGTGCCAGCAGTGCCACTCCCGGGACTACCGGCGAGGAGCAGTTCTTC; CDR3: CASSATPGTTGEEQFF
V: TRBV5-6; J: TRBJ2-1; D: NA; size: NA; DNA: TGTGCCAGCAGCGTACGACAGGGAGGCAGATACAATGAGCAGTTCTTC; CDR3: CASSVRQGGRYNEQFF
V: TRBV6-1; J: TRBJ2-1; D: NA; size: many; DNA: TGTGCCAGCAGGTTCACCGGGGATGAGCAGTTCTTC; CDR3: CASRFTGDEQFF
V: TRBV6-2/TRBV6-3; J: TRBJ2-6; D: TRBD2; size: few; DNA: TGTGCCAGCAGAAAAAGGACTAGCGGGAGGGCCGCTGGGGCCAACGTCCTGACTTTC; CDR3: CASRKRTSGRAAGANVLTF
V: TRBV12-3/TRBV12-4; J: TRBJ1-1; D: NA; size: NA; DNA: TGTGCCAGCAGTTTCAACAGTAACACTGAAGCTTTCTTT; CDR3: CASSFNSNTEAFF
V: TRBV19; J: TRBJ1-5; D: NA; size: many; DNA: TGTGCCAGTAGTCCTGTACAGGGATCTCAGCCCCAGCATTTT; CDR3: CASSPVQGSQPQHF
V: TRBV7-8; J: TRBJ2-7; D: NA; size: many; DNA: TGTGCCAGCAGCCCTCCCCGGGCCCTCGGCTACGAGCAGTACTTC; CDR3: CASSPPRALGYEQYF